The 9 T cell receptor beta chains given below trace back to one sample, sequenced in a study of T-cell memory formation after mild COVID-19. Each CDR3 protein is one row after TCRdb ran MiXCR on the 5' RACE reads. The top ten hold about a fifth of the sample, which has a few hundred thousand distinct CDR3 sequences, 15% to 20% seen once. Sequenced material: PBMCs or a T cell subset sorted from them (not recorded which). The receptors here all came from a young man who had mild COVID-19 (a few samples of this study predate the infection). Cell type and time point are not known.

This clonotype was seen a few times. In DNA form, the CDR3 reads TGCAGCGGACAGGGGTCTGGAAACACCATATATTTT. Translating gives CSGQGSGNTIYF. The chain recombines TRBV29-1 with TRBJ1-3; 8 bases align to TRBD1. V gave up 7 bases and J gave up 1 base; unmatched junction bases: 0. Per germline, CDR1 SQVTM and CDR2 ANQGSEA. CDR3 length: 12 amino acids.

The chain carries TRBV7-6 and TRBJ1-4; D perhaps matches TRBD1 (6 bases). Germline values: CDR1 SGHVS, CDR2 FNYEAQ. This CDR3 region has 16 residues. Trimming removed 5 bases from V and 6 bases from J, with 19 bases in between. The CDR3 DNA sequence: TGTGCCAGCAGCGCCTACAGGGATTCGCTATATGAAAAACTGTTTTTT. Its protein is CASSAYRDSLYEKLFF.

The chain joins TRBV29-1 to TRBJ1-2; D unresolved. V was trimmed by 3 bases and J by 8 bases, leaving 13 bases between them. Germline CDR1 SQVTM, CDR2 ANQGSEA. This CDR3 spans 12 amino acids. The CDR3 reads CSVEGGGKGYTF. The DNA for the CDR3 is TGCAGCGTTGAGGGAGGTGGCAAGGGCTACACCTTC.

The chain links TRBV10-3 to TRBJ2-7, with 12 bases identical to TRBD1. Per germline, CDR1 ENHRY and CDR2 SYGVKD. J lost 0 bases, V lost 11 bases, and 23 bases had no gene match. The CDR3 sequence is 20 residues long. CDR3 bases: TGTGCCTTAGCATCCGGGCCGGGACAGGGGGCTACCCCCATCTCCTACGAGCAGTACGTC. It translates to CALASGPGQGATPISYEQYV.

This clonotype has ten or more counts. The J gene is TRBJ2-2, the V gene TRBV12-3 or TRBV12-4; D unresolved. V was cut by 3 bases and J by 6 bases, with 5 bases left in between. The CDR3 sequence is 12 residues long. In nucleotides, the CDR3 is TGTGCCAGCAGTTTCCGGCCCGGGGAGCTGTTTTTT. Its translation is CASSFRPGELFF.

The CDR3 is CASSQDIGQGGNTIYF. The CDR3 DNA reads TGTGCCAGCAGCCAAGATATTGGACAGGGTGGAAACACCATATATTTT. The chain combines TRBV4-2 with TRBJ1-3; 8 nucleotides align to TRBD1. From germline, CDR1 is LGHNA and CDR2 YNFKEQ. The CDR3 totals 16 residues. V lost 0 bases and J lost 3; bases outside the gene matches: 4.

The V call is TRBV5-1, the J call TRBJ2-3, with TRBD1 identical over 8 bases. CDR1 and CDR2 from the germline V gene are SGHRS and YFSETQ. The CDR3 runs 12 residues. The J segment lost 8 bases and the V segment lost 2 bases, leaving 1 base of the junction unmatched. CDR3 amino acids: CASSFQGATQYF. CDR3 coding DNA: TGCGCCAGCAGCTTTCAGGGGGCTACGCAGTATTTT.

The chain uses TRBV7-2 and TRBJ2-1; no clear D gene. CDR3 length equals 12 residues. With 8 bases removed from V and 7 bases from J, the gap between germline ends came to 12 bases. Germline CDR1 and CDR2: SGHTA and FQGNSA. The CDR3 region is CASGSFGNEQFF. Here the CDR3 DNA reads TGTGCCAGCGGGTCCTTCGGGAATGAGCAGTTCTTC.

This clonotype was counted between two and nine times. DNA for the CDR3: TGCAGTGCGCCGAGGGACGGACACGAGCAGTACTTC. Protein: CSAPRDGHEQYF. The J gene is TRBJ2-7, the V gene TRBV20-1, with D tentatively TRBD1 or TRBD2 (5 bases each). The CDR3 consists of 12 residues. CDR1 DFQATT and CDR2 SNEGSKA come from the germline V gene (reference sequence). Trimming took off 6 bases at V and 5 bases at J, with 14 bases between the two ends.